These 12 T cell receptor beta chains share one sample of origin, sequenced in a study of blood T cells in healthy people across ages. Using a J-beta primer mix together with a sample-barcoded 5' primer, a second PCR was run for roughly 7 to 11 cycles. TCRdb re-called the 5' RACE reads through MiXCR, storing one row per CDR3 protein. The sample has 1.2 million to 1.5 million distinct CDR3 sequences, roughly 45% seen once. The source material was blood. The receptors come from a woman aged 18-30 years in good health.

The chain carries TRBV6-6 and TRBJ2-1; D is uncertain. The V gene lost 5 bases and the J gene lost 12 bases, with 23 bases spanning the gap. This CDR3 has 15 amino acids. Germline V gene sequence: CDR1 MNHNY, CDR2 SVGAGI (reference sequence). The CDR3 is CASSRIGGPPSMQFF. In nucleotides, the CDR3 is TGTGCCAGCAGTCGCATTGGCGGACCTCCAAGTATGCAGTTCTTC.

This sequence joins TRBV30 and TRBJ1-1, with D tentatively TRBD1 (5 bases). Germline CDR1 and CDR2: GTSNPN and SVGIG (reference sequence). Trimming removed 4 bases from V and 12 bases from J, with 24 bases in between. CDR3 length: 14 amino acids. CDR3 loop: CAWTTDRGKYGTFF. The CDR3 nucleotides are TGTGCCTGGACCACCGACCGGGGGAAATATGGGACTTTCTTT.

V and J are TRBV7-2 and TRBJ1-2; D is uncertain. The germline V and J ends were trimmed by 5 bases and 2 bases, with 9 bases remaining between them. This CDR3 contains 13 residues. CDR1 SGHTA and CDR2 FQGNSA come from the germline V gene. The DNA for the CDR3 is TGTGCCAGCAGCGTACAACAGAACTATGGCTACACCTTC. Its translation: CASSVQQNYGYTF.

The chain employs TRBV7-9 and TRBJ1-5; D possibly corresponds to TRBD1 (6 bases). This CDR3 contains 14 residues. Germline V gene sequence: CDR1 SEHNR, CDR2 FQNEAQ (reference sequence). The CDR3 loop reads CTCSLVGGNQPQHF. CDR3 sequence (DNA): TGTACCTGCAGCTTAGTAGGGGGAAATCAGCCCCAGCATTTT. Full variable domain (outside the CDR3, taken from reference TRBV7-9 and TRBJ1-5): DTGVSQNPRHKITKRGQNVTFRCDPISEHNRLYWYRQTLGQGPEFLTYFQNEAQLEKSRLLSDRFSAERPKGSFSTLEIQRTEQGDSAMYLCTCSLVGGNQPQHFGDGTRLSIL.

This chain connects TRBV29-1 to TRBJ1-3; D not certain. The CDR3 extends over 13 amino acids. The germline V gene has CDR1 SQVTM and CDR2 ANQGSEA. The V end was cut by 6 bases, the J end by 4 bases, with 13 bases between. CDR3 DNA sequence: TGCAGCGTCAGTGATCAGTGGGGAAACACCATATATTTT. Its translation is CSVSDQWGNTIYF. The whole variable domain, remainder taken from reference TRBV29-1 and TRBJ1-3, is SAVISQKPSRDICQRGTSLTIQCQVDSQVTMMFWYRQQPGQSLTLIATANQGSEATYESGFVIDKFPISRPNLTFSTLTVSNMSPEDSSIYLCSVSDQWGNTIYFGEGSWLTVV.

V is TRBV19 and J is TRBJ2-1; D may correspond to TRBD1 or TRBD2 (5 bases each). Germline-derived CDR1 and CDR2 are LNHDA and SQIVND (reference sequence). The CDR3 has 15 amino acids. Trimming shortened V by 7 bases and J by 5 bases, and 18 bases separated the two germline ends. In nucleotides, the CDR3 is TGTGCCAGTACCAGCCCGGGACCCTACGACAATGAGCAGTTCTTC. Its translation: CASTSPGPYDNEQFF. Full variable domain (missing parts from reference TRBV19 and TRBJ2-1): DGGITQSPKYLFRKEGQNVTLSCEQNLNHDAMYWYRQDPGQGLRLIYYSQIVNDFQKGDIAEGYSVSREKKESFPLTVTSAQKNPTAFYLCASTSPGPYDNEQFFGPGTRLTVL.

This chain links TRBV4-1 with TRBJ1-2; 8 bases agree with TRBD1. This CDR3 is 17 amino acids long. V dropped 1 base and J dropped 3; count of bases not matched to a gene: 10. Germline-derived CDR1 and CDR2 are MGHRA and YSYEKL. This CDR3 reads CASSQAPGQGKYYGYTF. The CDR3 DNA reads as TGCGCCAGCAGCCAAGCCCCCGGACAGGGAAAGTACTATGGCTACACCTTC.

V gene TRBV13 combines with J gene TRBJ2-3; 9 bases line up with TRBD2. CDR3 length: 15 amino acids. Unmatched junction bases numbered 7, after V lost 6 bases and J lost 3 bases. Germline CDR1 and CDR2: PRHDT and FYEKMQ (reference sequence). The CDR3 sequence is CASRATSGWTDTQYF. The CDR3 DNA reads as TGTGCCAGCAGGGCTACTAGCGGGTGGACAGATACGCAGTATTTT.

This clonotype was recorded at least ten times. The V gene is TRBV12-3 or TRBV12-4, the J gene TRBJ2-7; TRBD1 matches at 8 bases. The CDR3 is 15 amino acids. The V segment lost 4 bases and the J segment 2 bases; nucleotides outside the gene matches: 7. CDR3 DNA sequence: TGTGCCAGCAGTTCGACCGGGACAGGTGCCTACGAGCAGTACTTC. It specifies CASSSTGTGAYEQYF.

The DNA for the CDR3 is TGTGCCAGCAGTTCAAGGACTAGCGGGGGGAATGAGCAGTACTTC. Translating it yields CASSSRTSGGNEQYF. The chain recombines TRBV28 with TRBJ2-5, with 14 positions matching TRBD2. This CDR3 spans 15 amino acids. Germline trimming cut 4 bases from V and 11 bases from J; bases unmatched to any gene: 9. The germline V gene encodes CDR1 MDHEN and CDR2 SYDVKM.

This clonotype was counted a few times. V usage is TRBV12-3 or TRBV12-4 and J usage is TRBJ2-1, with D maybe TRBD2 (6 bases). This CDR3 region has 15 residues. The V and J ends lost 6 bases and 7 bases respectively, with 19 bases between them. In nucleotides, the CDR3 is TGTGCCAGCAGGGGCGGGACCCTGGCTTCTAATGAGCAGTTCTTC. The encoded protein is CASRGGTLASNEQFF.

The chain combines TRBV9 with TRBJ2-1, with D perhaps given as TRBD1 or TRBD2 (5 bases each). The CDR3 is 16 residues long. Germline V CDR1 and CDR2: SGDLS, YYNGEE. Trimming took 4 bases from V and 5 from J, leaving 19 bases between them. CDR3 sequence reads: CASSTRGSVGNNEQFF. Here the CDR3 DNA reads TGTGCCAGCAGCACTAGGGGATCAGTGGGGAACAATGAGCAGTTCTTC.